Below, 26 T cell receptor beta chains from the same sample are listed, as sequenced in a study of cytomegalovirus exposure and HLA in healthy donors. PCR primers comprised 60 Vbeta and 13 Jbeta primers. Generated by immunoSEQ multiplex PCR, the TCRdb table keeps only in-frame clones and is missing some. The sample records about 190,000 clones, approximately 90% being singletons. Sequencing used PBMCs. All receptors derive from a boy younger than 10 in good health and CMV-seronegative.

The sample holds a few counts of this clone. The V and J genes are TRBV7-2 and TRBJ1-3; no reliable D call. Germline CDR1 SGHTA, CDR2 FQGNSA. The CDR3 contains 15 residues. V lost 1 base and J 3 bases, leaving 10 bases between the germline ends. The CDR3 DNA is TGTGCCAGCAGCTTAGGACCGGGAGGTGGAAACACCATATATTTT. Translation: CASSLGPGGGNTIYF.

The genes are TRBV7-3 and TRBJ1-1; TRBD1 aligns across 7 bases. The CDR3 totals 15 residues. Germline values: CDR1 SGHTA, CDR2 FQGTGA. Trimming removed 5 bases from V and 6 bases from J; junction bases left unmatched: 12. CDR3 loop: CASSPDVQGIAEAFF. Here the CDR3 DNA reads TGTGCCAGCAGCCCGGACGTACAGGGGATCGCTGAAGCTTTCTTT.

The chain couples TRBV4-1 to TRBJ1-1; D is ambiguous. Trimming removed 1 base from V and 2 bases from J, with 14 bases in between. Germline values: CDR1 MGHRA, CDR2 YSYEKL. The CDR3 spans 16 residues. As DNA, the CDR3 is TGCGCCAGCAGCCAAGGTATTAGTGCGTTCAACACTGAAGCTTTCTTT. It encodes CASSQGISAFNTEAFF.

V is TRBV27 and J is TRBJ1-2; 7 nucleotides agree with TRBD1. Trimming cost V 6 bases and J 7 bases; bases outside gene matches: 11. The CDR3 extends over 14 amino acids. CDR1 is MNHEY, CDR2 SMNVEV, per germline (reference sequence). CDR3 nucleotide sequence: TGTGCCAGCAGCAGACAGGGAAACCGGTCTGGCTACACCTTC. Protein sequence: CASSRQGNRSGYTF.

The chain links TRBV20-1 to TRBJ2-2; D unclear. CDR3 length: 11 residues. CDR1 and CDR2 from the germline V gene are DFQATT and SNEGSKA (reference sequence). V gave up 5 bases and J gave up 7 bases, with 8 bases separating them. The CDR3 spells CSASFGGELFF. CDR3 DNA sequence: TGCAGTGCTTCCTTCGGCGGGGAGCTGTTTTTT.

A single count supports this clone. CDR3 in amino acids: CASSVGYYEQYF. As DNA, the CDR3 is TGTGCCAGCAGTGTCGGGTACTACGAGCAGTACTTC. The V call is TRBV28, the J call TRBJ2-7; D gene unclear. With 5 bases removed from V and 3 bases from J, the gap between germline ends came to 8 bases. The CDR3 contains 12 residues. Germline assignment: CDR1 MDHEN and CDR2 SYDVKM.

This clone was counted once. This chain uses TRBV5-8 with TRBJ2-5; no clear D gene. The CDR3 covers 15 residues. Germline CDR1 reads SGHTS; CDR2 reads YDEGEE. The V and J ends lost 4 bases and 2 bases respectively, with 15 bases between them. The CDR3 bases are TGTGCCAGCAGCCCCGGTGATTCGCGACAAGAGACCCAGTACTTC. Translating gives CASSPGDSRQETQYF.

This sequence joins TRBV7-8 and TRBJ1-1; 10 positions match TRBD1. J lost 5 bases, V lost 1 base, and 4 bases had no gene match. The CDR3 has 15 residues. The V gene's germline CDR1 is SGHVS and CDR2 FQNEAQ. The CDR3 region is CASSLDGQGGTEAFF. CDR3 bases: TGTGCCAGCAGCTTAGATGGACAGGGGGGGACTGAAGCTTTCTTT. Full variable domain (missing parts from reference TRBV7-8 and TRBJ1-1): GAGVSQSPRYKVAKRGQDVALRCDPISGHVSLFWYQQALGQGPEFLTYFQNEAQLDKSGLPSDRFFAERPEGSVSTLKIQRTQQEDSAVYLCASSLDGQGGTEAFFGQGTRLTVV.

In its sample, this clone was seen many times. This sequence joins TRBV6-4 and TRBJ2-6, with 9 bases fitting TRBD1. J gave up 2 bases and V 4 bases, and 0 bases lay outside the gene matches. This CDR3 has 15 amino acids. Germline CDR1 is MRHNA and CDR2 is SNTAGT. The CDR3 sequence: CASSGQGAGANVLTF. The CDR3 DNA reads TGTGCCAGCAGTGGACAGGGGGCTGGGGCCAACGTCCTGACTTTC.

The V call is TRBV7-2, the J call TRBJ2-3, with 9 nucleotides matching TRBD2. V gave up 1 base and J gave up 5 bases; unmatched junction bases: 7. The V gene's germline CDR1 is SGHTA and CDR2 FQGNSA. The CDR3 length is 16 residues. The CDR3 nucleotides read TGTGCCAGCAGCTTAGATCGCGGGAGGGTCGGAGATACGCAGTATTTT. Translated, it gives CASSLDRGRVGDTQYF.

CDR3 region: CASSLASGGAREGETQYF. In DNA, the CDR3 is TGCGCCAGCAGCTTGGCATCGGGGGGGGCCCGGGAAGGGGAGACCCAGTACTTC. J is TRBJ2-5 and V is TRBV5-1; TRBD2 matches 8 bases. Germline assignment: CDR1 SGHRS and CDR2 YFSETQ. J lost 5 bases, V lost 0 bases, and 15 bases had no gene match. The CDR3 is 18 residues long.

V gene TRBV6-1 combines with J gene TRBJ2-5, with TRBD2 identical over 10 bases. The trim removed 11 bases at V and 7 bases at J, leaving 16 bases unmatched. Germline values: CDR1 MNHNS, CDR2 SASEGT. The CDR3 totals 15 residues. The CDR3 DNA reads TGTGCCTCCCAGCGGAATAGCGGGAGGTTGGGGACCCAGTACTTC. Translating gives CASQRNSGRLGTQYF.

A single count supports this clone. The CDR3: CASSLLIRDKFQSSYNEQFF. CDR3 DNA sequence: TGTGCCAGCAGTTTATTAATTCGGGACAAATTCCAAAGCTCCTACAATGAGCAGTTCTTC. This sequence joins TRBV28 and TRBJ2-1, with a tentative D call TRBD1 (6 bases). CDR3 length equals 20 residues. CDR1 MDHEN and CDR2 SYDVKM come from the germline V gene. Trimming took off 1 base at V and 0 bases at J, with 22 bases between the two ends.

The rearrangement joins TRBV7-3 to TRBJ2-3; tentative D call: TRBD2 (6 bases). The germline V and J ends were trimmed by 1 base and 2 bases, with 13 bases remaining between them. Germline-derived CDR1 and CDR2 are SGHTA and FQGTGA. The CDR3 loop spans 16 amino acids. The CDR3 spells CASSLKRTSPTDTQYF. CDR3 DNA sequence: TGTGCCAGCAGCTTAAAGCGTACTAGCCCCACAGATACGCAGTATTTT.

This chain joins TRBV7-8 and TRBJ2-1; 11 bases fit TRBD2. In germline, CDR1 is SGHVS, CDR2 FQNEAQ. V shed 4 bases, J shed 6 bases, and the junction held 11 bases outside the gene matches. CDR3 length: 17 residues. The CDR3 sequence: CASSYIAGGPGRNEQFF. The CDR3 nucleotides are TGTGCCAGCAGCTACATAGCGGGAGGGCCAGGGCGCAATGAGCAGTTCTTC.

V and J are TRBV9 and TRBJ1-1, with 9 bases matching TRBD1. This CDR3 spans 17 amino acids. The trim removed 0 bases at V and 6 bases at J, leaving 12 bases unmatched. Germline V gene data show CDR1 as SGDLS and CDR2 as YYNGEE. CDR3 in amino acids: CASSVAAGTGPLAEAFF. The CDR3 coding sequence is TGTGCCAGCAGCGTAGCGGCCGGGACAGGGCCGTTGGCTGAAGCTTTCTTT.

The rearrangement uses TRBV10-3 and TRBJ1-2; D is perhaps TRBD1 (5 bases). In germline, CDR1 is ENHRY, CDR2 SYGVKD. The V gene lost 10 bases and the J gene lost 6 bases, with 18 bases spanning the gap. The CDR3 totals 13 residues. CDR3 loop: CATRGVGDDGYTF. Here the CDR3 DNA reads TGTGCCACCCGGGGGGTGGGCGACGATGGCTACACCTTC.

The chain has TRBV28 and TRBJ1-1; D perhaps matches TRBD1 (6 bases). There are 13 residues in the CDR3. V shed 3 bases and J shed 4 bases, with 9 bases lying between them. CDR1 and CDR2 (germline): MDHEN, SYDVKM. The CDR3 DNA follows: TGTGCCAGCAGTTTGGGGGGGCCCACTGAAGCTTTCTTT. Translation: CASSLGGPTEAFF. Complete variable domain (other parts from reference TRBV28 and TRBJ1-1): DVKVTQSSRYLVKRTGEKVFLECVQDMDHENMFWYRQDPGLGLRLIYFSYDVKMKEKGDIPEGYSVSREKKERFSLILESASTNQTSMYLCASSLGGPTEAFFGQGTRLTVV.

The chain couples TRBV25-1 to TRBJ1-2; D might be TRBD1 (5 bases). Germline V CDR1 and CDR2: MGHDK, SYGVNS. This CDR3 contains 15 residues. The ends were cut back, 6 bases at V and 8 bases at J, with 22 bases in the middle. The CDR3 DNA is TGTGCCAGCAGCTCTACAGGTCCCCTAGGCTGGGGCTACACCTTC. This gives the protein CASSSTGPLGWGYTF.

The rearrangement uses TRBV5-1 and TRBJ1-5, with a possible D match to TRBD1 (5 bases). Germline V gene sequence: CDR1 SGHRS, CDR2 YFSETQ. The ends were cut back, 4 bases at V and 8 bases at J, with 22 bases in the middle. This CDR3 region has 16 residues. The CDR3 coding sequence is TGCGCCAGCAGCCCGGCAGTAACCGGGGGAAGGGAGCCCCAGCATTTT. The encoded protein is CASSPAVTGGREPQHF.

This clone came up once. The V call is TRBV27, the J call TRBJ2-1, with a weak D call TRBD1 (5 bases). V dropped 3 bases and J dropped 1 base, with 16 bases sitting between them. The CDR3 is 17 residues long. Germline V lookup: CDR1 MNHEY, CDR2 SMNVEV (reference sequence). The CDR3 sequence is CASSFPQAGKSYNEQFF. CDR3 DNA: TGTGCCAGCAGTTTTCCCCAGGCAGGGAAATCCTACAATGAGCAGTTCTTC.

CDR3 sequence reads: CASSLRISFGGEQYF. The CDR3 region has the DNA TGTGCCAGCAGTCTACGAATAAGCTTTGGAGGCGAGCAGTACTTC. The chain recombines TRBV28 with TRBJ2-7; D might be TRBD2 (5 bases). Germline V CDR1 and CDR2: MDHEN, SYDVKM. The length of the CDR3 is 15 residues. Trimming cost V 5 bases and J 6 bases, with 20 bases left between them.

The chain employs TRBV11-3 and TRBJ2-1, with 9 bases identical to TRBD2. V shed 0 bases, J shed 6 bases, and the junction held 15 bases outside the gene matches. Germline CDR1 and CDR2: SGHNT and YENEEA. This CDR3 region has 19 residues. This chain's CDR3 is CASSLDWLTSGPIPNEQFF. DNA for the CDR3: TGTGCCAGCAGCTTAGATTGGCTGACTAGCGGACCTATCCCCAATGAGCAGTTCTTC.

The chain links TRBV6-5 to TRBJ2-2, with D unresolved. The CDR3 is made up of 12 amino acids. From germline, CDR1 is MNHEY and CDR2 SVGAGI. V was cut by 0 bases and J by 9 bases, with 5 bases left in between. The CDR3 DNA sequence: TGTGCCAGCAGTTACTCTCGGTGGGAGCTGTTTTTT. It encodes CASSYSRWELFF.

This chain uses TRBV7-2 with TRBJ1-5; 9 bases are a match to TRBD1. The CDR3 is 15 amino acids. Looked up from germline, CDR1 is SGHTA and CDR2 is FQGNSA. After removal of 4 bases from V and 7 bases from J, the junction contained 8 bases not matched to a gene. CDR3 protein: CASSYSGTGTQPQHF. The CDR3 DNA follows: TGTGCCAGCAGCTATAGTGGGACAGGGACCCAGCCCCAGCATTTT.

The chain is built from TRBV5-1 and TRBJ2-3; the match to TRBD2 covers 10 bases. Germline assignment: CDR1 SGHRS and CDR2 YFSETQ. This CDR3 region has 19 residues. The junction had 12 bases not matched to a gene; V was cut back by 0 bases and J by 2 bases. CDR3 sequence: CASSLGASGRGGATDTQYF. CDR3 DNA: TGCGCCAGCAGCTTGGGGGCTAGCGGGAGAGGTGGGGCCACAGATACGCAGTATTTT.